A selection of T cell receptor beta chains follows, all from one sample in a study of blood T cell repertoires in COVID-19. Method: immunoSEQ multiplex PCR; TCRdb's copy keeps in-frame clones and lacks some. The data hold fewer than 200,000 clones, with approximately 79% observed a single time. Sequenced input: peripheral blood. The source of these receptors is a woman aged 70 to 79 with acute or convalescent COVID-19. Both conserved end residues are part of each CDR3. D genes are given only for firm matches. The size field is filled for only some rows; it gives once, few, many or a size class.

abundance: NA; len: 15; j_gene: TRBJ2-5; v_gene: TRBV15; d_gene: NA; CDR3aa: CATSRGSVQQETQYF; CDR3nt: TGTGCCACCAGCAGGGGCTCCGTCCAGCAAGAGACCCAGTACTTC
abundance: NA; len: 14; j_gene: TRBJ2-7; v_gene: TRBV19; d_gene: TRBD2; CDR3aa: CASSEWLAADEQYF; CDR3nt: TGTGCCAGTAGTGAGTGGCTAGCGGCTGACGAGCAGTACTTC
abundance: NA; len: 14; j_gene: TRBJ2-1; v_gene: TRBV5-5; d_gene: TRBD2; CDR3aa: CASSLGTSRNEQFF; CDR3nt: TGTGCCAGCAGCTTAGGGACTAGCAGGAATGAGCAGTTCTTC
abundance: NA; len: 13; j_gene: TRBJ2-7; v_gene: TRBV11-3; d_gene: NA; CDR3aa: CASSLEQRTEQYF; CDR3nt: TGTGCCAGCAGCTTAGAACAGCGGACCGAGCAGTACTTC
abundance: NA; len: 14; j_gene: TRBJ2-2; v_gene: TRBV29-1; d_gene: NA; CDR3aa: CSVAQGGNTGELFF; CDR3nt: TGCAGCGTCGCACAGGGTGGGAACACCGGGGAGCTGTTTTTT
abundance: NA; len: 16; j_gene: TRBJ2-2; v_gene: TRBV3-1/TRBV3-2; d_gene: TRBD2; CDR3aa: CASSQDPGGRGGELFF; CDR3nt: TGTGCCAGCAGCCAAGACCCGGGAGGGCGGGGCGGGGAGCTGTTTTTT
abundance: NA; len: 15; j_gene: TRBJ2-3; v_gene: TRBV15; d_gene: NA; CDR3aa: CATSRGGVSTDTQYF; CDR3nt: TGTGCCACCAGCAGAGGAGGCGTTAGCACAGATACGCAGTATTTT
abundance: NA; len: 13; j_gene: TRBJ1-1; v_gene: TRBV2; d_gene: TRBD1; CDR3aa: CANPTGGSTEAFF; CDR3nt: TGTGCCAATCCGACAGGGGGATCCACTGAAGCTTTCTTT
abundance: NA; len: 13; j_gene: TRBJ2-1; v_gene: TRBV15; d_gene: NA; CDR3aa: CATSRESRNEQFF; CDR3nt: TGTGCCACCAGCAGAGAATCCCGCAATGAGCAGTTCTTC
abundance: NA; len: 13; j_gene: TRBJ1-5; v_gene: TRBV19; d_gene: NA; CDR3aa: CASSTQVIPPQHF; CDR3nt: TGTGCCAGTAGTACACAAGTTATCCCGCCCCAGCATTTT
abundance: NA; len: 13; j_gene: TRBJ2-1; v_gene: TRBV24-1; d_gene: TRBD1; CDR3aa: CATGDRGYNEQFF; CDR3nt: TGTGCCACCGGGGACAGAGGCTACAATGAGCAGTTCTTC
abundance: NA; len: 18; j_gene: TRBJ2-1; v_gene: TRBV5-4; d_gene: TRBD2; CDR3aa: CASSRGLAGAVAYNEQFF; CDR3nt: TGTGCCAGCAGCAGGGGACTAGCGGGAGCGGTCGCCTACAATGAGCAGTTCTTC
abundance: NA; len: 14; j_gene: TRBJ2-2; v_gene: TRBV28; d_gene: TRBD1; CDR3aa: CASRTGGDTGELFF; CDR3nt: TGTGCCAGCAGAACAGGGGGAGACACCGGGGAGCTGTTTTTT
abundance: NA; len: 14; j_gene: TRBJ1-2; v_gene: TRBV27; d_gene: NA; CDR3aa: CASSQTGSNYGYTF; CDR3nt: TGTGCCAGCAGTCAGACAGGTTCTAACTATGGCTACACCTTC
abundance: NA; len: 15; j_gene: TRBJ2-5; v_gene: TRBV3-1/TRBV3-2; d_gene: NA; CDR3aa: CASQSAGGHQETQYF; CDR3nt: TGTGCCAGCCAATCAGCCGGGGGGCACCAAGAGACCCAGTACTTC
abundance: once; len: 14; j_gene: TRBJ2-1; v_gene: TRBV5-6; d_gene: NA; CDR3aa: CASSFGDSYNEQFF; CDR3nt: TGTGCCAGCAGTTTTGGCGACAGCTACAATGAGCAGTTCTTC
abundance: NA; len: 14; j_gene: TRBJ1-1; v_gene: TRBV5-1; d_gene: TRBD1; CDR3aa: CASSLVTGDTEAFF; CDR3nt: TGCGCCAGCAGCTTGGTGACAGGGGACACTGAAGCTTTCTTT
abundance: NA; len: 13; j_gene: TRBJ1-1; v_gene: TRBV10-3; d_gene: NA; CDR3aa: CAISGTAETEAFF; CDR3nt: TGTGCCATCAGTGGGACAGCCGAAACTGAAGCTTTCTTT
abundance: once; len: 14; j_gene: TRBJ1-4; v_gene: TRBV7-9; d_gene: NA; CDR3aa: CASSTGLEGEKLFF; CDR3nt: TGTGCCAGCAGCACCGGTCTCGAGGGAGAGAAACTGTTTTTT
abundance: NA; len: 16; j_gene: TRBJ2-3; v_gene: TRBV23-1; d_gene: NA; CDR3aa: CASSLLGATSTDTQYF; CDR3nt: TGCGCCAGCTCCCTCCTGGGGGCTACTAGCACAGATACGCAGTATTTT
abundance: NA; len: 15; j_gene: TRBJ1-4; v_gene: TRBV10-3; d_gene: NA; CDR3aa: CAISQSQGQNEKLFF; CDR3nt: TGTGCCATCAGCCAATCACAGGGACAAAATGAAAAACTGTTTTTT
abundance: NA; len: 19; j_gene: TRBJ2-1; v_gene: TRBV3-1/TRBV3-2; d_gene: TRBD2; CDR3aa: CASSQDFRTSAALGDEQFF; CDR3nt: TGTGCCAGCAGCCAAGATTTCCGGACTAGCGCCGCCCTAGGTGATGAGCAGTTCTTC
abundance: NA; len: 17; j_gene: TRBJ2-7; v_gene: TRBV21-1; d_gene: NA; CDR3aa: CASSNEVSGGTSHEQYF; CDR3nt: TGTGCCAGCAGCAATGAGGTCTCCGGGGGAACCAGCCACGAGCAGTACTTC
abundance: NA; len: 13; j_gene: TRBJ2-7; v_gene: TRBV3-1/TRBV3-2; d_gene: TRBD1; CDR3aa: CATGTGGRYEQYF; CDR3nt: TGTGCCACCGGGACAGGGGGTCGGTACGAGCAGTACTTC
abundance: NA; len: 12; j_gene: TRBJ2-7; v_gene: TRBV29-1; d_gene: NA; CDR3aa: CSVEGDNYEQYF; CDR3nt: TGCAGCGTTGAGGGGGACAACTACGAGCAGTACTTC
abundance: NA; len: 12; j_gene: TRBJ2-5; v_gene: TRBV18; d_gene: NA; CDR3aa: CASSVYQETQYF; CDR3nt: TGTGCCAGCTCCGTGTACCAAGAGACCCAGTACTTC
abundance: NA; len: 17; j_gene: TRBJ1-6; v_gene: TRBV28; d_gene: NA; CDR3aa: CASSQTGSRIRNSPLHF; CDR3nt: TGTGCCAGCAGTCAAACAGGCTCTCGTATCAGAAATTCACCCCTCCACTTT
abundance: NA; len: 14; j_gene: TRBJ2-7; v_gene: TRBV10-3; d_gene: TRBD1; CDR3aa: CAIKTGTDLYEQYF; CDR3nt: TGTGCCATTAAGACCGGGACAGACTTATACGAGCAGTACTTC
abundance: NA; len: 18; j_gene: TRBJ1-2; v_gene: TRBV4-1; d_gene: TRBD1; CDR3aa: CASSQDGGRGDTNYGYTF; CDR3nt: TGCGCCAGCAGCCAAGATGGGGGCAGGGGGGACACTAACTATGGCTACACCTTC
abundance: NA; len: 16; j_gene: TRBJ1-1; v_gene: TRBV19; d_gene: NA; CDR3aa: CASSPSASTVNTEAFF; CDR3nt: TGTGCCAGTAGTCCAAGCGCTTCGACAGTGAACACTGAAGCTTTCTTT
abundance: NA; len: 13; j_gene: TRBJ2-7; v_gene: TRBV28; d_gene: NA; CDR3aa: CASSLPLSYEQYF; CDR3nt: TGTGCCAGCAGTTTACCTCTATCCTACGAGCAGTACTTC
abundance: once; len: 14; j_gene: TRBJ1-1; v_gene: TRBV10-3; d_gene: NA; CDR3aa: CAISEGPRGGEAFF; CDR3nt: TGTGCCATCAGTGAGGGACCAAGAGGGGGTGAAGCTTTCTTT
abundance: once; len: 12; j_gene: TRBJ2-7; v_gene: TRBV3-1/TRBV3-2; d_gene: NA; CDR3aa: CASSQDAAWQYF; CDR3nt: TGTGCCAGCAGCCAAGATGCGGCGTGGCAGTACTTC
abundance: NA; len: 14; j_gene: TRBJ1-5; v_gene: TRBV29-1; d_gene: TRBD1; CDR3aa: CSVGGRGHGQPQHF; CDR3nt: TGCAGCGTTGGGGGCAGGGGGCATGGTCAGCCCCAGCATTTT
abundance: NA; len: 14; j_gene: TRBJ2-3; v_gene: TRBV2; d_gene: TRBD1; CDR3aa: CASSVTGGRDTQYF; CDR3nt: TGTGCCAGCAGTGTGACAGGGGGCAGAGATACGCAGTATTTT
abundance: NA; len: 15; j_gene: TRBJ2-1; v_gene: TRBV14; d_gene: TRBD1; CDR3aa: CASSRTGSRYNEQFF; CDR3nt: TGTGCCAGCAGCCGGACAGGTTCGCGGTACAATGAGCAGTTCTTC
abundance: NA; len: 13; j_gene: TRBJ2-2; v_gene: TRBV11-1; d_gene: NA; CDR3aa: CASSLGLSGELFF; CDR3nt: TGTGCCAGCAGCTTAGGACTTTCCGGGGAGCTGTTTTTT
abundance: NA; len: 19; j_gene: TRBJ2-7; v_gene: TRBV4-2; d_gene: TRBD1; CDR3aa: CASSHQYGTGAHIQYEQYF; CDR3nt: TGTGCCAGCAGCCACCAGTACGGGACAGGGGCGCATATCCAATACGAGCAGTACTTC
abundance: NA; len: 12; j_gene: TRBJ1-1; v_gene: TRBV5-1; d_gene: TRBD1; CDR3aa: CASSPPDRETFF; CDR3nt: TGCGCCAGCAGCCCCCCCGACAGGGAAACTTTCTTT
abundance: once; len: 13; j_gene: TRBJ2-7; v_gene: TRBV6-2/TRBV6-3; d_gene: NA; CDR3aa: CASSDYRVHEQYF; CDR3nt: TGTGCCAGCAGTGACTACAGGGTTCACGAGCAGTACTTC
abundance: NA; len: 11; j_gene: TRBJ2-1; v_gene: TRBV29-1; d_gene: NA; CDR3aa: CSVETGNEQFF; CDR3nt: TGCAGCGTTGAAACTGGCAATGAGCAGTTCTTC